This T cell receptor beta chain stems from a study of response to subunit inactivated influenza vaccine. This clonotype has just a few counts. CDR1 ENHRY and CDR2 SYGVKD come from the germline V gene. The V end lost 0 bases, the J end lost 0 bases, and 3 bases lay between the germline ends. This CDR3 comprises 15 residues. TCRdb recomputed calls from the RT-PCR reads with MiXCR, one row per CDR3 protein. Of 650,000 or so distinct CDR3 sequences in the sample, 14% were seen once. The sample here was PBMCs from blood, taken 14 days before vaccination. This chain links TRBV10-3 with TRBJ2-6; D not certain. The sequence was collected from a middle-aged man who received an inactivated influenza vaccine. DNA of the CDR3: TGTGCCATCAGTGAGTCGCTCTCTGGGGCCAACGTCCTGACTTTC. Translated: CAISESLSGANVLTF.